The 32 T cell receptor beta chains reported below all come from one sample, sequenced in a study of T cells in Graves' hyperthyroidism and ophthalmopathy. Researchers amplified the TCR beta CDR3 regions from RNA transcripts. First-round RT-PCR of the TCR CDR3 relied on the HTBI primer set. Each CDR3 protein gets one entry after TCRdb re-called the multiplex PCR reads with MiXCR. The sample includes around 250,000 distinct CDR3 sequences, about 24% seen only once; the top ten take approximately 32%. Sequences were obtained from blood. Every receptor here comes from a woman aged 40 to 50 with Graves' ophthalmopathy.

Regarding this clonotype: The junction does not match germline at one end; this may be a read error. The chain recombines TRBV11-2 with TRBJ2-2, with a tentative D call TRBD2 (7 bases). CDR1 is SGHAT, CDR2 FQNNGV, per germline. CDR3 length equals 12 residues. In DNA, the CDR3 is TGTGCCAGCAGCTTAATCGTCGGGGGGCTGTTTTTC. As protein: CASSLIVGGLFF.

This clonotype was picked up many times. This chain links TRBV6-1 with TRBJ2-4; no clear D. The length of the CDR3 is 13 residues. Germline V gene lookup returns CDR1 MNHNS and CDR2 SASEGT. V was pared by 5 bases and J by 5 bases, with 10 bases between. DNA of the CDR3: TGTGCCAGCAGTCTGGGCCTCCAAAACATTCAGTACTTC. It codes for CASSLGLQNIQYF.

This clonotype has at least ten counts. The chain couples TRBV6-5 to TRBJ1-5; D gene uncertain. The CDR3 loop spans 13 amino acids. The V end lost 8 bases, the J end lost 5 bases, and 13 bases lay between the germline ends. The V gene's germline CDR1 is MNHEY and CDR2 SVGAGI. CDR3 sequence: CASAKESDQPQHF. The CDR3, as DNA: TGTGCCAGCGCTAAGGAGTCAGATCAGCCCCAGCATTTT.

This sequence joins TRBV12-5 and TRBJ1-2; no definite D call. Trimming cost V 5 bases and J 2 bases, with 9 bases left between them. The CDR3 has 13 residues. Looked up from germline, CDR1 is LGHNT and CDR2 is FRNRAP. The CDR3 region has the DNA TGTGCTAGTGGTCCTGGGCAGAACTATGGCTACACCTTC. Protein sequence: CASGPGQNYGYTF.

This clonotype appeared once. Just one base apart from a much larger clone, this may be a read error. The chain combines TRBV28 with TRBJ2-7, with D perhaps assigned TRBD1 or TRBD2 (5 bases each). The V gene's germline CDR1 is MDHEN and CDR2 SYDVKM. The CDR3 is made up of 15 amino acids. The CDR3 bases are TGTGCCAGGAGTTTCCCGAGGGGAATGGGATACGAGCAGTACTTC. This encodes CARSFPRGMGYEQYF.

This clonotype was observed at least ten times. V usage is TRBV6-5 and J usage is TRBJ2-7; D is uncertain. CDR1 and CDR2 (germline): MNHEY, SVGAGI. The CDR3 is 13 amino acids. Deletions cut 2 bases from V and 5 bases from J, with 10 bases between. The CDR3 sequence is CASSYRAKDEQYF. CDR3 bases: TGTGCCAGCAGTTACCGGGCGAAGGACGAGCAGTACTTC.

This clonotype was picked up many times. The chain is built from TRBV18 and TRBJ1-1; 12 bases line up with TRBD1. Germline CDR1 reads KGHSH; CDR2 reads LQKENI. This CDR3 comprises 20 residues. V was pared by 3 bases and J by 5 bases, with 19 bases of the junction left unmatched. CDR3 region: CASSPVGTGTGGVWATEAFF. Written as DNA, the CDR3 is TGTGCCAGCTCACCCGTTGGGACCGGGACAGGGGGCGTTTGGGCGACTGAAGCTTTCTTT.

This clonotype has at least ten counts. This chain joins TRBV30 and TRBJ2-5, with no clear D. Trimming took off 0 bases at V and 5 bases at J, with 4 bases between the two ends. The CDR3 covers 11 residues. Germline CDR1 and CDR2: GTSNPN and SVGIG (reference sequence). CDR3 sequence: CAWSVLETQYF. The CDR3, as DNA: TGTGCCTGGAGTGTACTTGAGACCCAGTACTTC.

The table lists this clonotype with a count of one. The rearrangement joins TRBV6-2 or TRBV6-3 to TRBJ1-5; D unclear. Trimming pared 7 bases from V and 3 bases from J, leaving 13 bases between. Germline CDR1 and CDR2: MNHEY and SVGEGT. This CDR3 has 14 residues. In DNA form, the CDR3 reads TGTGCCAGCACGGAGGGCATCCACAATCAGCCCCAGCATTTT. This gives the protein CASTEGIHNQPQHF.

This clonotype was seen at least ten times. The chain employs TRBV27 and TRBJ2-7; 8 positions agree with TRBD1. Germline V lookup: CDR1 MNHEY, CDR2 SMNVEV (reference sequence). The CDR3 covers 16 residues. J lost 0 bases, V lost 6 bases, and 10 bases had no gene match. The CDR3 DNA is TGTGCCAGCAGGGGGACAGGAGTTAGGAGCTCCTACGAGCAGTACTTC. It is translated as CASRGTGVRSSYEQYF.

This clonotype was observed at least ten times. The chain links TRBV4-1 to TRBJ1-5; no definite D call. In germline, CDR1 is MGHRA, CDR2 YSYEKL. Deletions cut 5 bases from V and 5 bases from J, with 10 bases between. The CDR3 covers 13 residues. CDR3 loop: CASSDREYQPQHF. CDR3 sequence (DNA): TGCGCCAGCAGCGACCGAGAATATCAGCCCCAGCATTTT.

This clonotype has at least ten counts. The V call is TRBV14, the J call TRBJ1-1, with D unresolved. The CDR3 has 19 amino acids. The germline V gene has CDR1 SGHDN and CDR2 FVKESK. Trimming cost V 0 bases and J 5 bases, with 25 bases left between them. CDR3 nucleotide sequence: TGTGCCAGCAGCCAAGATATAACCTCACGGTGGCAGTTAAGAACTGAAGCTTTCTTT. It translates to CASSQDITSRWQLRTEAFF.

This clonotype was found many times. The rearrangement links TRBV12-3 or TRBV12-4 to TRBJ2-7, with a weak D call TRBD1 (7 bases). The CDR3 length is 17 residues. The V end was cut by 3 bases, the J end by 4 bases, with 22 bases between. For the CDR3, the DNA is TGTGCCAGCAGTTTGGGAGGTCCTGAGGGGGCGCGGTACGAGCAGTACTTC. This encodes CASSLGGPEGARYEQYF.

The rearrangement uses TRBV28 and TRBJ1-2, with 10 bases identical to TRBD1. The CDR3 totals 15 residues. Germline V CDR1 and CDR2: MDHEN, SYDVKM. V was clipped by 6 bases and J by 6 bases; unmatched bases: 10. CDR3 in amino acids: CASRSLGTGAHGYTF. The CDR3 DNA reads TGTGCCAGCAGATCCTTGGGGACAGGGGCTCATGGCTACACCTTC.

The CDR3 DNA sequence: TGTGCCAGCAATTTAGCGGGAGTTAGCCACGAGCAGTACTTC. It encodes CASNLAGVSHEQYF. The V and J genes are TRBV6-5 and TRBJ2-7; 9 positions match TRBD2. Germline loops: CDR1 MNHEY, CDR2 SVGAGI. The CDR3 consists of 14 residues. Germline trimming cut 7 bases from V and 5 bases from J; bases unmatched to any gene: 9.

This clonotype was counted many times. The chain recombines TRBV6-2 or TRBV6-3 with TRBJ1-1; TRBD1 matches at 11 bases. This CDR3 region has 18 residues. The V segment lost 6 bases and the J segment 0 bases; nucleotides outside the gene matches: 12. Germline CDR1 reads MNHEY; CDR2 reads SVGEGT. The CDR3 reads CASSSLLDRGPMNTEAFF. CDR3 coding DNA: TGTGCCAGCAGCTCTCTCCTGGACAGGGGGCCTATGAACACTGAAGCTTTCTTT.

This chain's CDR3 is CASRSGEDTGELFF. CDR3 bases: TGTGCCAGCAGGAGCGGGGAGGACACCGGGGAGCTGTTTTTT. The J gene is TRBJ2-2, the V gene TRBV12-3 or TRBV12-4; TRBD2 agrees at 7 bases. This CDR3 has 14 residues. V lost 6 bases to trimming and J lost 3 bases; unmatched junction nucleotides: 4.

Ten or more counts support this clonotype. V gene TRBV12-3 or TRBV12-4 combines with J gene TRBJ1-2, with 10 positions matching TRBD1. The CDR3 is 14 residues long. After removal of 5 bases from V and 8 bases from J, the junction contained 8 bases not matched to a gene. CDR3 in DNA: TGTGCCAGCAGTGGGGACAGGGGAAGAGAGGGCTACACCTTC. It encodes CASSGDRGREGYTF.

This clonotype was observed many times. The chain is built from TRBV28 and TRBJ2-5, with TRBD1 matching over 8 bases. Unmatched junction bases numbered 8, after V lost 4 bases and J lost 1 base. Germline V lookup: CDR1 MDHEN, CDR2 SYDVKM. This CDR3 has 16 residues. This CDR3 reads CASSSTYRGVQETQYF. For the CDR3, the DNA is TGTGCCAGCAGTTCTACCTACAGGGGGGTCCAAGAGACCCAGTACTTC.

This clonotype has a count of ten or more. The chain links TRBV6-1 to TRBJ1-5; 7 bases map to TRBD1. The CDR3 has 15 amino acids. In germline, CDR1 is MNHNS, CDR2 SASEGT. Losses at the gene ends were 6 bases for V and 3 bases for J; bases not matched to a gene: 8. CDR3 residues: CASSTGQLLNQPQHF. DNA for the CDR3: TGTGCCAGCAGCACGGGACAGCTACTCAATCAGCCCCAGCATTTT.

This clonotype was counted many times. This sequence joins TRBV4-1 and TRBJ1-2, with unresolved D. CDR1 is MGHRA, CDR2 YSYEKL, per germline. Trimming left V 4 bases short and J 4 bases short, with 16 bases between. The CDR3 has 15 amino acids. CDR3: CASSPEFGAPYGYTF. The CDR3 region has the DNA TGCGCCAGCAGCCCCGAGTTTGGAGCCCCCTATGGCTACACCTTC.

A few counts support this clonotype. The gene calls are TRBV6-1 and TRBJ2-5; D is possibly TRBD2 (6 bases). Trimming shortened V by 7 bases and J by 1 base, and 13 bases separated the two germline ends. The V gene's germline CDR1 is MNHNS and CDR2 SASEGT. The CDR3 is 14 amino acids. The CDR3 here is CASTPPGLQETQYF. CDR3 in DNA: TGTGCCAGCACCCCTCCGGGACTCCAAGAGACCCAGTACTTC.

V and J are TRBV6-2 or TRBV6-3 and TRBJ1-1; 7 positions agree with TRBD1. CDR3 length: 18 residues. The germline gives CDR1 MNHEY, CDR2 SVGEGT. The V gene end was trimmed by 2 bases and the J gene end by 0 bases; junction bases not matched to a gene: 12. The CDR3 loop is CASSYRDWTGSLNTEAFF. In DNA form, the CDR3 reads TGTGCCAGCAGTTACAGGGATTGGACAGGCTCACTGAACACTGAAGCTTTCTTT.

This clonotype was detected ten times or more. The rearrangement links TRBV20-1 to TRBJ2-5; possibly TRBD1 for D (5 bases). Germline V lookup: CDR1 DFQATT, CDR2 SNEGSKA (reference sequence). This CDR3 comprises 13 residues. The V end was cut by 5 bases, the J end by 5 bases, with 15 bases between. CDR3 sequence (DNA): TGCAGTGCTCCGATAGGGGTACGGGAGACCCAGTACTTC. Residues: CSAPIGVRETQYF.

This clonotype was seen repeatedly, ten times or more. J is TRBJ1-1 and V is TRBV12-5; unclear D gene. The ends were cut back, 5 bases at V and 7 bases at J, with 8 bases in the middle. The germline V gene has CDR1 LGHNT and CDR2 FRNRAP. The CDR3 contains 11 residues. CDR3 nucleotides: TGTGCTAGTGGTACGAGGGATGAAGCTTTCTTT. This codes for CASGTRDEAFF. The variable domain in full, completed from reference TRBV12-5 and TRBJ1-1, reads DARVTQTPRHKVTEMGQEVTMRCQPILGHNTVFWYRQTMMQGLELLAYFRNRAPLDDSGMPKDRFSAEMPDATLATLKIQPSEPRDSAVYFCASGTRDEAFFGQGTRLTVV.

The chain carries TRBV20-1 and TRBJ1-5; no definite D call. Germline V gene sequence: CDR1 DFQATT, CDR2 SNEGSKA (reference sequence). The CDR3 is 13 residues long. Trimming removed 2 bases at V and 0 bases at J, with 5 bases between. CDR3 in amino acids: CSARQDSNQPQHF. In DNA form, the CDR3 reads TGCAGTGCTAGACAGGATAGCAATCAGCCCCAGCATTTT.

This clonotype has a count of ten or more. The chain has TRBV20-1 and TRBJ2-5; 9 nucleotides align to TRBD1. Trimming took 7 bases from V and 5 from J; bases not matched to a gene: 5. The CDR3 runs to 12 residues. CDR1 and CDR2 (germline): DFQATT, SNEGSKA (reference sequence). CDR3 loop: CSVTGGRETQYF. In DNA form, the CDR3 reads TGCAGTGTGACAGGGGGGCGGGAGACCCAGTACTTC.

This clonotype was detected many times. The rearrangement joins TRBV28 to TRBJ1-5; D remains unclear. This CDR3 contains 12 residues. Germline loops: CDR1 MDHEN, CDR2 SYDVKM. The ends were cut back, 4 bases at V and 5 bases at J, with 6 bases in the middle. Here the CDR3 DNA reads TGTGCCAGCAGTTATCCCGATCAGCCCCAGCATTTT. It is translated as CASSYPDQPQHF.

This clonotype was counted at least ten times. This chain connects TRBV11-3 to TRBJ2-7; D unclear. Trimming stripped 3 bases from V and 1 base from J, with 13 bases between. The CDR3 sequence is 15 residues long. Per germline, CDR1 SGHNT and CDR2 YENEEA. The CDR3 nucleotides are TGTGCCAGCAGCTTTCGGGCAGGTCCATCCTACGAGCAGTACTTC. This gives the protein CASSFRAGPSYEQYF.

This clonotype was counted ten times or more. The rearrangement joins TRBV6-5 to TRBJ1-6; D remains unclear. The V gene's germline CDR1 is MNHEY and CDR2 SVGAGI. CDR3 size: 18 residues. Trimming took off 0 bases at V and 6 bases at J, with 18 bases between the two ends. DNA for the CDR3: TGTGCCAGCAGTTACTCGAGGGCAGGAGATGGTCTTAATTCACCCCTCCACTTT. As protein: CASSYSRAGDGLNSPLHF.

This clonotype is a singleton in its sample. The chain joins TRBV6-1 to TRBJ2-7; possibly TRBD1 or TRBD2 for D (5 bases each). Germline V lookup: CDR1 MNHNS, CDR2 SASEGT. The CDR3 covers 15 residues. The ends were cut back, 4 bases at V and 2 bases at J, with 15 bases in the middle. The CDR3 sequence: CASSALLGGTYEQYF. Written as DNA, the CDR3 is TGTGCCAGCAGTGCGCTCCTTGGGGGAACCTACGAGCAGTACTTC.

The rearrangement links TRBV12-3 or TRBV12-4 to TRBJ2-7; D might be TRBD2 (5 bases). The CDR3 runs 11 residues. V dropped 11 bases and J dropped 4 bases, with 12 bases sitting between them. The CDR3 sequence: CALRGSYEQYF. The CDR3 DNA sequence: TGTGCCCTGCGAGGGTCTTACGAGCAGTACTTC.